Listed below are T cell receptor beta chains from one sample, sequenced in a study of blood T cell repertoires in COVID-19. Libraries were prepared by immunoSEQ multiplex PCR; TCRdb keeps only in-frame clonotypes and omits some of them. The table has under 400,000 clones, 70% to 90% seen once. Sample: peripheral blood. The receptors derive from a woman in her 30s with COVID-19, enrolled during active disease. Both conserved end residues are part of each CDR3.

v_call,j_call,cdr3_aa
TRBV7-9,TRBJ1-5,CASSRGTANQPQHF
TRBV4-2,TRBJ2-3,CASSLGTGTDTQYF
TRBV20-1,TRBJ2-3,CSASLGGALTDTQYF
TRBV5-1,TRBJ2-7,CASSVGQGGSYEQYF
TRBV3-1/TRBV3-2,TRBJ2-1,CASSQDLGDFNNEQFF
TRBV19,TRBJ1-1,CASLGQGGYTEAFF
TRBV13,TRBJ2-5,CASSFGLAGGWETQYF
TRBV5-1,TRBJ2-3,CASSLHQGRETDTQYF
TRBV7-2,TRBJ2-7,CASSALAGIYEQYF
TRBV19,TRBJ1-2,CASSGPGTGGYGYTF
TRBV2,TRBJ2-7,CAVAVVLGSYEQYF
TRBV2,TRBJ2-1,CASNFPKSGGTYNEQFF
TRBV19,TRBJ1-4,CASRKFEKLFF
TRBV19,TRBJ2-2,CASRTYRVTGGELFF
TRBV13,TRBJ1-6,CASSPRGGIGSPLHF
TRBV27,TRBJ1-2,CASSLSSPLDGYTF
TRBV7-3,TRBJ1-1,CASSALGANTEAFF
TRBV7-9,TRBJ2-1,CASSLRGQWHEQFF
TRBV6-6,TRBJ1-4,CASSYSISPGIEKLFF
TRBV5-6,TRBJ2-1,CASSRVAGSGNEQFF
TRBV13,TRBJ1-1,CASSLGRSGFNTEAFF
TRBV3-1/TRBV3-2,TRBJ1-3,CASSQDPGNTIYF
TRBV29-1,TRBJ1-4,CSVEGTGFEKLFF
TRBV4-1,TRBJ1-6,CASSPTTGASPLHF
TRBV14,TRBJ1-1,CASSQWTGVTEAFF
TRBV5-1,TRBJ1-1,CASSYDPQGRAEAFF
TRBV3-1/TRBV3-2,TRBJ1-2,CASSQKDGQGYTF
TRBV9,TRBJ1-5,CASSVGPSANQPQHF
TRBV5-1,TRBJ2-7,CASSLGGAGSYEQYF
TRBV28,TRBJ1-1,CASSTLVTGGLNTEAFF
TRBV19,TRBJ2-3,CASIGPAGRTDTQYF
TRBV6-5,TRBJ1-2,CASSRTGQADYGYTF
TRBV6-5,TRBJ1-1,CASSYSSNGNTEAFF
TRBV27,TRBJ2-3,CASSLTGNTDTQYF
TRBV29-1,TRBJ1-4,CSVVGRGRDNEKLFF
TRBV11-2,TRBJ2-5,CASSSSGGGETQYF
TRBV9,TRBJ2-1,CASSASTGTAYNEQFF
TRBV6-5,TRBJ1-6,CASSYGRQGENSPLHF
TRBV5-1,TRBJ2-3,CASSLDGTEDTQYF
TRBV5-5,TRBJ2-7,CASSLRLAVFEQYF
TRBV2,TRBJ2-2,CATRAGAGTGELFF